This T cell receptor (beta chain) was captured by sequencing in a study of PD-1 blockade in classical Hodgkin lymphoma. General study points: In newly diagnosed patients, baseline TCR diversity was reportedly below that of healthy donors.

Indicated time point: cycle 4 day 1 (C4D1), after about 6 weeks of nivolumab. Every single patient, without exception, relapsed after autologous stem cell transplantation, and brentuximab vedotin exposure varied. Assay: immunoSEQ multiplex PCR; the TCRdb copy retains only in-frame clones and omits some. Of fewer than 25,000 clones in the sample, approximately 68% were seen once. The CDR3 runs to 17 residues. The germline CDR1 and CDR2 sequences are LNHDA and SQIVND (reference sequence). Trimming removed 5 bases from V and 1 base from J; junction bases left unmatched: 7. On this clone: Its antigen is not identified.

This specimen consisted of peripheral blood mononuclear cells (PBMCs), obtained before the fourth cycle of nivolumab. The sequence was obtained from a human donor with classical Hodgkin lymphoma. J is TRBJ1-5 and V is TRBV19; 11 bases agree with TRBD1. The CDR3 reads CASSLSDRGRSNQPQHF. CDR3 DNA sequence: TGTGCCAGTAGTCTCTCGGACAGGGGGCGAAGCAATCAGCCCCAGCATTTT.